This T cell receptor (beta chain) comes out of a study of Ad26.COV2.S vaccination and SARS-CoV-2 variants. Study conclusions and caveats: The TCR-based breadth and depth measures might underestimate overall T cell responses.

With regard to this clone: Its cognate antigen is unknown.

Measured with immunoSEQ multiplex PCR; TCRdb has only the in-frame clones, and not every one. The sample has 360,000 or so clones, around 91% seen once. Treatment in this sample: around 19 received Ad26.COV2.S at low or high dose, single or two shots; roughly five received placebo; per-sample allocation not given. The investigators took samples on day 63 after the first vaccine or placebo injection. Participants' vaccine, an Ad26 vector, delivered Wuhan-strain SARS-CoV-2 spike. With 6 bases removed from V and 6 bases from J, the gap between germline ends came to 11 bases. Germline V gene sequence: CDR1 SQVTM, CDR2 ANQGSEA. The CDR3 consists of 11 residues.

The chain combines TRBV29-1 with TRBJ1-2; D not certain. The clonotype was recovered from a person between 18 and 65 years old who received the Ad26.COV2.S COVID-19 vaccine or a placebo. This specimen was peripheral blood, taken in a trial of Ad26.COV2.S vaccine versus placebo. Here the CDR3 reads CSVAGENGYTF. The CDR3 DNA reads TGCAGCGTAGCAGGCGAGAATGGCTACACCTTC.